These 27 T cell receptor beta chains were all obtained from the same sample, sequenced in a study of T cell responses to AZD1222 COVID-19 vaccine. Some clones are missing from TCRdb's copy, which holds only in-frame ones; the method was immunoSEQ multiplex PCR. The table has about 130,000 clones, roughly 93% seen once. Sequenced here: peripheral blood, sampled on day 0 of AZD1222 vaccination. These receptors originate from an adult in good health.

The chain couples TRBV27 to TRBJ2-1; possible D gene TRBD2, 7 bases. With 6 bases removed from V and 8 bases from J, the gap between germline ends came to 20 bases. This CDR3 spans 15 amino acids. Germline CDR1 and CDR2: MNHEY and SMNVEV (reference sequence). The CDR3 sequence: CASSYYWGGQHEQFF. Written as DNA, the CDR3 is TGTGCCAGCAGCTACTATTGGGGGGGGCAACATGAGCAGTTCTTC.

This rearrangement joins TRBV4-1 to TRBJ2-7; TRBD1 matches at 8 bases. The germline gives CDR1 MGHRA, CDR2 YSYEKL. The V and J ends lost 4 bases and 1 base, in that order; junction bases with no gene match: 12. This CDR3 has 17 residues. CDR3 sequence (DNA): TGCGCCAGCAGCCTGTATTACGGGACAGGACTTTCCTACGAGCAGTACTTC. It translates to CASSLYYGTGLSYEQYF.

The CDR3 sequence: CASSEGGGAETQYF. Here the CDR3 DNA reads TGTGCCAGCAGTGAAGGGGGTGGGGCAGAGACCCAGTACTTC. V is TRBV6-1 and J is TRBJ2-5, with D perhaps matching TRBD1 (5 bases). V dropped 1 base and J dropped 4 bases, with 10 bases sitting between them. Germline V gene sequence: CDR1 MNHNS, CDR2 SASEGT. This CDR3 has 14 amino acids.

The rearrangement uses TRBV27 and TRBJ2-1; maybe TRBD2 (6 bases). Germline V gene sequence: CDR1 MNHEY, CDR2 SMNVEV (reference sequence). The CDR3 has 16 residues. Trimming stripped 5 bases from V and 7 bases from J, with 21 bases between. CDR3 sequence (DNA): TGTGCCAGCAGTCCCTACCTAGCGAAGGTCGGGAATGAGCAGTTCTTC. Protein: CASSPYLAKVGNEQFF.

V gene TRBV27 combines with J gene TRBJ2-7, with D uncertain. Deletions cut 3 bases from V and 1 base from J, with 10 bases between. This CDR3 is 14 amino acids long. Germline CDR1 MNHEY, CDR2 SMNVEV (reference sequence). The CDR3 loop reads CASSFGRLSYEQYF. DNA for the CDR3: TGTGCCAGCAGTTTCGGCCGGCTGTCCTACGAGCAGTACTTC.

The rearrangement uses TRBV7-6 and TRBJ1-2, with D perhaps matching TRBD1 (6 bases). The CDR3 runs to 13 residues. Trimming removed 5 bases at V and 6 bases at J, with 13 bases between. Germline CDR1 and CDR2: SGHVS and FNYEAQ. For the CDR3, the DNA is TGTGCCAGCAGCCTCCGACAGGCGGATGGCTACACCTTC. Translating gives CASSLRQADGYTF.

The rearrangement links TRBV5-6 to TRBJ1-2, with 7 bases lining up with TRBD1. V dropped 4 bases and J dropped 5; count of bases not matched to a gene: 5. The germline CDR1 and CDR2 sequences are SGHDT and YYEEEE. The CDR3 extends over 13 amino acids. The CDR3 nucleotides are TGTGCCAGCAGCCTTTTGGGACAGTATGGCTACACCTTC. Protein product: CASSLLGQYGYTF. The variable domain in full, with the rest retrieved from reference TRBV5-6 and TRBJ1-2, is DAGVTQSPTHLIKTRGQQVTLRCSPKSGHDTVSWYQQALGQGPQFIFQYYEEEERQRGNFPDRFSGHQFPNYSSELNVNALLLGDSALYLCASSLLGQYGYTFGSGTRLTVV.

This chain uses TRBV5-6 with TRBJ1-1, with 7 bases that match TRBD1. Germline V gives CDR1 SGHDT, CDR2 YYEEEE. The CDR3 extends over 15 amino acids. The V segment lost 4 bases and the J segment 1 base; nucleotides outside the gene matches: 7. CDR3 sequence: CASSIPGTANTEAFF. The CDR3 DNA follows: TGTGCCAGCAGCATACCCGGGACAGCGAACACTGAAGCTTTCTTT.

This chain connects TRBV7-9 to TRBJ2-7; 10 bases map to TRBD2. The germline gives CDR1 SEHNR, CDR2 FQNEAQ (reference sequence). The CDR3 length is 14 residues. J gave up 3 bases and V 5 bases, and 4 bases lay outside the gene matches. The CDR3 sequence: CASSPLAGNYEQYF. Here the CDR3 DNA reads TGTGCCAGCAGCCCACTAGCGGGGAACTACGAGCAGTACTTC.

The V call is TRBV11-2, the J call TRBJ2-5; 12 bases are shared with TRBD2. The CDR3 is 17 residues long. Germline CDR1 and CDR2: SGHAT and FQNNGV. The V gene end was trimmed by 4 bases and the J gene end by 5 bases; junction bases not matched to a gene: 11. CDR3 residues: CASSSSGRAIWLETQYF. The CDR3, as DNA: TGTGCCAGCAGCTCTAGCGGGAGGGCCATTTGGTTGGAGACCCAGTACTTC.

The chain carries TRBV28 and TRBJ2-1; the D gene is possibly TRBD2 (5 bases). V gave up 9 bases and J gave up 4 bases, with 13 bases separating them. Germline V gene sequence: CDR1 MDHEN, CDR2 SYDVKM. The CDR3 runs to 13 residues. The CDR3 coding sequence is TGTGCCAGTTGGGATGAGGGTTACAATGAGCAGTTCTTC. Translated, it gives CASWDEGYNEQFF.

The chain couples TRBV9 to TRBJ2-7; D could derive from TRBD1 or TRBD2 (5 bases each). Trimming left V 8 bases short and J 3 bases short, with 18 bases between. This CDR3 spans 14 amino acids. CDR1 SGDLS and CDR2 YYNGEE come from the germline V gene. CDR3 protein: CASSSPGRDYEQYF. The CDR3 nucleotides are TGTGCCAGTTCGTCGCCGGGACGGGACTACGAGCAGTACTTC.

This chain links TRBV30 with TRBJ1-5; 7 nucleotides match TRBD1. The CDR3 is made up of 15 amino acids. Germline V gives CDR1 GTSNPN, CDR2 SVGIG (reference sequence). In DNA, the CDR3 is TGTGCATACTCATTCGCCGGGACAGAAAATCAGCCCCAGCATTTT. Residues: CAYSFAGTENQPQHF.

CDR3 DNA sequence: TGCGCCAGCAGCTTGGCCGGGGTCGGGTCGAACACCGGGGAGCTGTTTTTT. Translating gives CASSLAGVGSNTGELFF. V usage is TRBV5-1 and J usage is TRBJ2-2; perhaps TRBD2 as D (5 bases). Germline values: CDR1 SGHRS, CDR2 YFSETQ. This CDR3 has 17 amino acids. Trimming shortened V by 0 bases and J by 0 bases, and 12 bases separated the two germline ends.

This rearrangement joins TRBV28 to TRBJ2-7, with 9 nucleotides matching TRBD2. CDR3 length: 15 amino acids. Trimming removed 5 bases from V and 4 bases from J; junction bases left unmatched: 9. The germline V gene encodes CDR1 MDHEN and CDR2 SYDVKM. The CDR3 bases are TGTGCCAGCAGTCCCTCCGGCGGGAGGGCTTACGAGCAGTACTTC. It yields the protein CASSPSGGRAYEQYF.

This clone came up once. J is TRBJ2-3 and V is TRBV7-2; a possible D gene is TRBD2 (5 bases). Trimming removed 4 bases at V and 0 bases at J, with 8 bases between. The CDR3 extends over 14 amino acids. Germline lookup yields CDR1 SGHTA and CDR2 FQGNSA. The CDR3 DNA reads as TGTGCCAGCAGCTCCACGGGAAGCACAGATACGCAGTATTTT. This sequence encodes CASSSTGSTDTQYF. Supplemented by reference TRBV7-2 and TRBJ2-3, the full variable domain reads GAGVSQSPSNKVTEKGKDVELRCDPISGHTALYWYRQSLGQGLEFLIYFQGNSAPDKSGLPSDRFSAERTGGSVSTLTIQRTQQEDSAVYLCASSSTGSTDTQYFGPGTRLTVL.

This sequence joins TRBV5-1 and TRBJ2-2; D is unclear. V shed 4 bases and J shed 7 bases, with 8 bases lying between them. The CDR3 length is 12 residues. Germline V gives CDR1 SGHRS, CDR2 YFSETQ. CDR3 DNA sequence: TGCGCCAGCAGCCCGGGTTACGGGGAGCTGTTTTTT. Translated: CASSPGYGELFF.

On this clone itself: One end of the junction varies from germline; a read error may be responsible. The chain recombines TRBV18 with TRBJ1-2; TRBD1 aligns across 7 bases. The CDR3 is 14 amino acids. Germline CDR1 reads KGHSH; CDR2 reads LQKENI. The CDR3 region is CASSPADRSGSYTF. The CDR3 bases are TGTGCCAGCTCACCTGCGGACAGGTCGGGGTCGTACACCTTT.

The rearrangement uses TRBV5-1 and TRBJ2-1; D is undetermined. The V and J ends lost 1 base and 7 bases respectively, with 6 bases between them. CDR1 and CDR2 (germline): SGHRS, YFSETQ. The CDR3 is 12 residues long. The CDR3 reads CASSLLLNEQFF. As DNA, the CDR3 is TGCGCCAGCAGCTTGCTACTGAATGAGCAGTTCTTC. Full variable domain (rest looked up from reference TRBV5-1 and TRBJ2-1): KAGVTQTPRYLIKTRGQQVTLSCSPISGHRSVSWYQQTPGQGLQFLFEYFSETQRNKGNFPGRFSGRQFSNSRSEMNVSTLELGDSALYLCASSLLLNEQFFGPGTRLTVL.

This rearrangement joins TRBV5-1 to TRBJ2-2, with 8 bases lining up with TRBD2. The CDR3 runs to 15 residues. Unmatched junction bases numbered 11, after V lost 8 bases and J lost 5 bases. In germline, CDR1 is SGHRS, CDR2 YFSETQ. CDR3 nucleotides: TGCGCCAGTAGACCGGGACTAGGAAGGACCGGGGAGCTGTTTTTT. It is translated as CASRPGLGRTGELFF.

This chain joins TRBV4-3 and TRBJ1-2; TRBD1 is a possible D gene (5 bases). V shed 0 bases and J shed 2 bases, with 19 bases lying between them. The CDR3 runs to 18 residues. The germline V gene has CDR1 LGHNA and CDR2 YSLEER. The CDR3 nucleotides are TGCGCCAGCAGCCAAGAATTCCCGGGGGGAGCCCCAAACTATGGCTACACCTTC. Amino acid sequence: CASSQEFPGGAPNYGYTF.

The chain uses TRBV28 and TRBJ1-1; the D is unclear. Per germline, CDR1 MDHEN and CDR2 SYDVKM. V lost 8 bases to trimming and J lost 2 bases, with 3 bases between them. The CDR3 has 10 residues. Here the CDR3 DNA reads TGTGCCAGCGGAAACACTGAAGCTTTCTTT. Residues: CASGNTEAFF.

This rearrangement joins TRBV5-1 to TRBJ1-1, with TRBD1 matching over 7 bases. The CDR3 totals 15 residues. CDR1 and CDR2 (germline): SGHRS, YFSETQ. J lost 5 bases, V lost 1 base, and 8 bases had no gene match. This CDR3 is CASSLTAGGNTEAFF. CDR3 bases: TGCGCCAGCAGCTTGACGGCAGGGGGTAATACTGAAGCTTTCTTT.

The rearrangement uses TRBV30 and TRBJ2-1; 9 bases map to TRBD1. Trimming removed 3 bases from V and 9 bases from J; junction bases left unmatched: 9. This CDR3 is 14 amino acids long. In germline, CDR1 is GTSNPN, CDR2 SVGIG (reference sequence). Here the CDR3 reads CAWSVLGQGGEQFF. CDR3 sequence (DNA): TGTGCCTGGAGCGTGCTGGGACAGGGAGGTGAGCAGTTCTTC.

This clone was seen only once. The V gene is TRBV7-9, the J gene TRBJ1-5; 10 bases agree with TRBD1. J lost 5 bases, V lost 4 bases, and 8 bases had no gene match. The CDR3 has 16 amino acids. The V gene's germline CDR1 is SEHNR and CDR2 FQNEAQ (reference sequence). CDR3: CASSSPPGTGDQPQHF. The CDR3, as DNA: TGTGCCAGCAGCTCACCGCCCGGGACAGGGGATCAGCCCCAGCATTTT.

V usage is TRBV10-3 and J usage is TRBJ2-7, with 8 bases lining up with TRBD2. Germline V gives CDR1 ENHRY, CDR2 SYGVKD. The CDR3 runs to 14 residues. The J segment lost 7 bases and the V segment lost 8 bases, leaving 13 bases of the junction unmatched. The CDR3 loop is CAIAVFSGSFEQYF. The CDR3 nucleotides are TGTGCCATCGCGGTATTCAGCGGGAGTTTTGAGCAGTACTTC.

The gene calls are TRBV9 and TRBJ1-3; 8 bases agree with TRBD1. Trimming cost V 3 bases and J 2 bases; bases outside gene matches: 4. The germline V gene encodes CDR1 SGDLS and CDR2 YYNGEE. CDR3 length equals 15 residues. CDR3 in amino acids: CASSADRGAGNTIYF. As DNA, the CDR3 is TGTGCCAGCAGCGCCGACAGGGGAGCTGGAAACACCATATATTTT.